Presented here are 27 T cell receptor beta chains from one specimen sequenced in a study of neoadjuvant anti-PD-1 for oral cavity cancer (dated by TCRdb to the early 2020s). What this sample's time point label stands for: after neoadjuvant nivolumab, at surgical resection. The receptor library was made with the immunoSEQ multiplex PCR assay. TCRdb retrieved this table from immuneACCESS and kept in-frame rearrangements only. Not all clones are present; in checked studies, unresolved V genes account for under half, and no reason is known for the remainder. Counted in this sample were about 14,000 clones; around three quarters of them appeared once. The ten largest clones capture over 2% of the sample. The sample in question was PBMCs, obtained after nivolumab (anti-PD-1) treatment. The receptors shown here come from a person aged 35 to 85 with oral cavity squamous cell carcinoma.

The CDR3 is CASALGPSNSGANVLTF. The CDR3 DNA reads as TGCGCCAGCGCCCTGGGGCCGAGCAACTCTGGGGCCAACGTCCTGACTTTC. This chain uses TRBV5-1 with TRBJ2-6, with a possible D match to TRBD1 (5 bases). Germline V gives CDR1 SGHRS, CDR2 YFSETQ. The V end was cut by 7 bases, the J end by 0 bases, with 17 bases between. CDR3 length: 17 amino acids.

V usage is TRBV9 and J usage is TRBJ1-2; the D is unclear. V gave up 4 bases and J gave up 2 bases, with 12 bases separating them. This CDR3 comprises 14 residues. CDR1 and CDR2 (germline): SGDLS, YYNGEE. The CDR3 DNA sequence: TGTGCCAGCAGCCCTAGTCGAGTAAACTATGGCTACACCTTC. Translated: CASSPSRVNYGYTF. The full variable domain, in which reference TRBV9 and TRBJ1-2 provide the parts outside the CDR3, is DSGVTQTPKHLITATGQRVTLRCSPRSGDLSVYWYQQSLDQGLQFLIQYYNGEERAKGNILERFSAQQFPDLHSELNLSSLELGDSALYFCASSPSRVNYGYTFGSGTRLTVV.

This clone was observed a handful of times. The chain links TRBV13 to TRBJ1-5; the match to TRBD1 covers 8 bases. With V trimmed by 5 bases and J by 3 bases, 6 bases remained unmatched. CDR3 size: 15 residues. Germline CDR1 and CDR2: PRHDT and FYEKMQ (reference sequence). The CDR3 protein is CASSQRTGTNQPQHF. As DNA, the CDR3 is TGTGCCAGCAGCCAGCGGACAGGGACCAATCAGCCCCAGCATTTT.

This rearrangement joins TRBV5-4 to TRBJ1-1, with TRBD1 as a possible D gene (6 bases). V lost 0 bases and J 8 bases, leaving 14 bases between the germline ends. Germline V gene data show CDR1 as SGHNT and CDR2 as YYREEE (reference sequence). The CDR3 spans 14 residues. CDR3 bases: TGTGCCAGCAGCTTGGTGGTCAGGGGCGGGGAAGCTTTCTTT. Protein sequence: CASSLVVRGGEAFF. Variable domain in full (rest from reference TRBV5-4 and TRBJ1-1): ETGVTQSPTHLIKTRGQQVTLRCSSQSGHNTVSWYQQALGQGPQFIFQYYREEENGRGNFPPRFSGLQFPNYSSELNVNALELDDSALYLCASSLVVRGGEAFFGQGTRLTVV.

This clone was recorded a few times. V gene TRBV18 combines with J gene TRBJ1-5, with TRBD1 matching over 7 bases. CDR3 length equals 16 residues. Germline CDR1 and CDR2: KGHSH and LQKENI. V lost 4 bases to trimming and J lost 3 bases; unmatched junction nucleotides: 9. The CDR3 region is CASSQVGQGVNQPQHF. In DNA, the CDR3 is TGTGCCAGCTCACAGGTTGGCCAGGGGGTCAATCAGCCCCAGCATTTT.

Regarding this clone: One end of the junction is discordant with germline, which a read error may explain. This rearrangement joins TRBV28 to TRBJ2-2; possibly TRBD2 for D (6 bases). CDR3 size: 13 residues. Germline V CDR1 and CDR2: MDHEN, SYDVKM. In DNA, the CDR3 is TGTGCCAGCAGCTTATCGGGGGCCGGGGAGCTGTTTTTT. Encoded protein: CASSLSGAGELFF.

The rearrangement uses TRBV4-1 and TRBJ1-5; a weak D match, TRBD1 (5 bases). Germline V gene data show CDR1 as MGHRA and CDR2 as YSYEKL. V was clipped by 2 bases and J by 7 bases, with 18 bases between them. This CDR3 has 16 residues. This chain's CDR3 is CASSQIGARGNQPQHF. The CDR3 coding sequence is TGCGCCAGCAGCCAAATTGGGGCTCGGGGAAACCAGCCCCAGCATTTT.

The chain couples TRBV5-1 to TRBJ1-3; no firm D call. Germline CDR1 SGHRS, CDR2 YFSETQ. The CDR3 covers 16 residues. The V and J ends lost 0 bases and 0 bases respectively, with 10 bases between them. CDR3 bases: TGCGCCAGCAGCTTGGATGGCAGAAGCTCTGGAAACACCATATATTTT. It is translated as CASSLDGRSSGNTIYF.

The rearrangement uses TRBV5-4 and TRBJ1-2, with a possible D match to TRBD1 (6 bases). The CDR3 is 17 residues long. Deletions cut 2 bases from V and 4 bases from J, with 21 bases between. The V gene's germline CDR1 is SGHNT and CDR2 YYREEE (reference sequence). For the CDR3, the DNA is TGTGCCAGCAGCTTAGCGGCTACAGGGAATGTGGGCTATGGCTACACCTTC. Protein: CASSLAATGNVGYGYTF.

The chain is built from TRBV4-1 and TRBJ1-2; TRBD1 matches 10 bases. Germline V lookup: CDR1 MGHRA, CDR2 YSYEKL. The CDR3 spans 14 residues. V was clipped by 3 bases and J by 5 bases; unmatched bases: 3. For the CDR3, the DNA is TGCGCCAGCAGCCATGGGACAGGGGTTTATGGCTACACCTTC. Its protein is CASSHGTGVYGYTF.

V is TRBV28 and J is TRBJ1-2; D not certain. V was trimmed by 6 bases and J by 4 bases, leaving 15 bases between them. Germline assignment: CDR1 MDHEN and CDR2 SYDVKM. This CDR3 has 14 residues. The CDR3 DNA sequence: TGTGCCAGCAGGGACTTTGGCAGGCGCTATGGCTACACCTTC. It translates to CASRDFGRRYGYTF.

This chain joins TRBV6-1 and TRBJ1-4, with no clear D. There are 15 residues in the CDR3. V lost 4 bases to trimming and J lost 1 base, with 10 bases between them. Germline CDR1 and CDR2: MNHNS and SASEGT. CDR3 protein: CASSGPTETNEKLFF. The DNA of the CDR3 is TGTGCCAGCAGTGGACCGACGGAAACTAATGAAAAACTGTTTTTT.

This clone was detected only a few times. The chain links TRBV4-1 to TRBJ2-1; 12 bases match TRBD2. V lost 1 base, J lost 6 bases, and 1 base stayed unmatched. Germline-derived CDR1 and CDR2 are MGHRA and YSYEKL. CDR3 length: 15 amino acids. CDR3 loop: CASSQGLAGANEQFF. CDR3 nucleotides: TGCGCCAGCAGCCAAGGACTAGCGGGAGCCAATGAGCAGTTCTTC.

This clone occurred a few times. The CDR3 nucleotides read TGCGCCAGCAGCTTTGGGACAGGGAATGGCTATGGCTACACCTTC. Its protein is CASSFGTGNGYGYTF. J is TRBJ1-2 and V is TRBV5-1; 9 nucleotides line up with TRBD1. Looked up from germline, CDR1 is SGHRS and CDR2 is YFSETQ. The length of the CDR3 is 15 residues. V lost 2 bases, J lost 4 bases, and 6 bases stayed unmatched.

The V and J genes are TRBV7-9 and TRBJ2-1; D call uncertain. The ends were cut back, 5 bases at V and 0 bases at J, with 11 bases in the middle. Germline V gene data show CDR1 as SEHNR and CDR2 as FQNEAQ (reference sequence). The CDR3 loop spans 15 amino acids. CDR3 residues: CASSPTDRSYNEQFF. The CDR3 nucleotides are TGTGCCAGCAGCCCTACCGACCGCTCCTACAATGAGCAGTTCTTC.

This clone appeared a single time. The chain uses TRBV5-8 and TRBJ1-1; 9 bases are shared with TRBD1. Germline V gene data show CDR1 as SGHTS and CDR2 as YDEGEE. The CDR3 covers 16 residues. V was clipped by 0 bases and J by 5 bases; unmatched bases: 8. CDR3 sequence: CASSLGLTGGITEAFF. CDR3 sequence (DNA): TGTGCCAGCAGCTTGGGACTGACAGGGGGAATTACTGAAGCTTTCTTT.

The chain links TRBV6-1 to TRBJ2-7, with 10 bases that match TRBD2. CDR3 length: 14 residues. Germline values: CDR1 MNHNS, CDR2 SASEGT. V shed 6 bases and J 2 bases; nucleotides not matched to a gene: 4. CDR3 DNA sequence: TGTGCCAGCAGCCCTAGCGGGGGAACCTACGAGCAGTACTTC. Translation gives CASSPSGGTYEQYF.

V gene TRBV10-1 combines with J gene TRBJ2-5; D is possibly TRBD1 (6 bases). V lost 4 bases and J 1 base, leaving 13 bases between the germline ends. This CDR3 is 15 amino acids long. Germline V lookup: CDR1 WNHNN, CDR2 SYGVQD (reference sequence). The chain's CDR3 is CASSAGIGGQETQYF. The DNA of the CDR3 is TGCGCCAGCAGTGCCGGGATAGGGGGCCAAGAGACCCAGTACTTC.

CDR3 in amino acids: CASSHGTGRETQYF. CDR3 sequence (DNA): TGCGCCAGCAGCCACGGGACAGGGCGAGAGACCCAGTACTTC. V gene TRBV5-1 combines with J gene TRBJ2-5; 9 bases line up with TRBD1. The germline V gene encodes CDR1 SGHRS and CDR2 YFSETQ. The V gene end was trimmed by 4 bases and the J gene end by 4 bases; junction bases not matched to a gene: 5. The CDR3 runs 14 residues.

This sequence joins TRBV27 and TRBJ2-2; 7 positions match TRBD2. The CDR3 extends over 16 amino acids. The germline V gene has CDR1 MNHEY and CDR2 SMNVEV (reference sequence). V lost 6 bases and J lost 4; bases outside the gene matches: 11. CDR3 sequence: CASRLIASGLTGELFF. The CDR3, as DNA: TGTGCCAGCAGACTCATAGCTAGCGGCCTCACCGGGGAGCTGTTTTTT.

The V call is TRBV29-1, the J call TRBJ2-1; D is perhaps TRBD2 (5 bases). V was shortened by 0 bases and J by 11 bases, with 17 bases between the two germline ends. Germline V gene data show CDR1 as SQVTM and CDR2 as ANQGSEA. The CDR3 is 14 residues long. Written as DNA, the CDR3 is TGCAGCGTTGAAGATCCAGCGGAGGTCCTGAAGCAGTTCTTC. This encodes CSVEDPAEVLKQFF.

The chain links TRBV11-3 to TRBJ2-7; possibly TRBD1 for D (6 bases). The germline V gene encodes CDR1 SGHNT and CDR2 YENEEA. V dropped 5 bases and J dropped 3 bases, with 11 bases sitting between them. The CDR3 length is 13 residues. The CDR3 spells CASSRTGFYEQYF. CDR3 bases: TGTGCCAGCAGCCGAACAGGGTTCTACGAGCAGTACTTC.

Of note for this clone: Mismatch with germline at one junction end may stem from a read error. The CDR3 DNA is TGTGCCAGCAGCTTATCGGTTTTTGATAATTGGCACTTC. Amino acid sequence: CASSLSVFDNWHF. This chain uses TRBV11-2 with TRBJ2-7, with D unclear. The CDR3 is 13 amino acids. Germline V gene lookup returns CDR1 SGHAT and CDR2 FQNNGV.

Only a few counts were recorded for this clone. The gene calls are TRBV7-9 and TRBJ2-3, with a weak D call TRBD1 (8 bases). The CDR3 loop spans 16 amino acids. Germline loops: CDR1 SEHNR, CDR2 FQNEAQ (reference sequence). Trimming stripped 5 bases from V and 0 bases from J, with 15 bases between. CDR3 region: CASSPTQGGSTDTQYF. CDR3 bases: TGTGCCAGCAGCCCGACACAGGGGGGGAGCACAGATACGCAGTATTTT.

Only a few counts were recorded for this clone. The chain is built from TRBV6-1 and TRBJ2-5; possibly TRBD2 for D (6 bases). V was shortened by 7 bases and J by 0 bases, with 15 bases between the two germline ends. This CDR3 is 15 amino acids long. Germline assignment: CDR1 MNHNS and CDR2 SASEGT. This chain's CDR3 is CASNIRGWDQETQYF. The CDR3 region has the DNA TGTGCCAGCAATATTCGGGGGTGGGACCAAGAGACCCAGTACTTC.

This sequence joins TRBV4-1 and TRBJ1-1; D possibly corresponds to TRBD1 (6 bases). V was trimmed by 1 base and J by 5 bases, leaving 14 bases between them. CDR1 and CDR2 (germline): MGHRA, YSYEKL. CDR3 length: 15 amino acids. Written as DNA, the CDR3 is TGCGCCAGCAGCCAAGTCGCACAGGGTGAAACTGAAGCTTTCTTT. It yields the protein CASSQVAQGETEAFF.

The chain links TRBV19 to TRBJ1-2; D remains unclear. Trimming took off 10 bases at V and 5 bases at J, with 23 bases between the two ends. The length of the CDR3 is 15 residues. Germline V lookup: CDR1 LNHDA, CDR2 SQIVND (reference sequence). CDR3 sequence reads: CATDLSPDQGYGYTF. The DNA of the CDR3 is TGTGCCACCGACCTCTCACCAGACCAAGGGTATGGCTACACCTTC.